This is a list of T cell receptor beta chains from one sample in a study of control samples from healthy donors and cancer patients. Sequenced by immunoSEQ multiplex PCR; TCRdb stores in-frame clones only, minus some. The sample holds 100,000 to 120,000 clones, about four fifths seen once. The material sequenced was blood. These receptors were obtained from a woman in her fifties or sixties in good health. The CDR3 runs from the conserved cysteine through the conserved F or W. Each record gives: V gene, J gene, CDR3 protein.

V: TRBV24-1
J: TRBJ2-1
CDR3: CATGDPGQAAYNEQFF

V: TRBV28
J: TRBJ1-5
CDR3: CASSSFPTGEWSNQPQHF

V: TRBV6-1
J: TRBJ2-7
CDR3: CASSERQSSYEQYF

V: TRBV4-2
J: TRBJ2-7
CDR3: CASSPQREGWYEQYF

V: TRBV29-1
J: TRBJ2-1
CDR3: CSVEEIPGDEQFF

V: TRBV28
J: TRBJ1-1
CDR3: CASRHTGVGTEAFF

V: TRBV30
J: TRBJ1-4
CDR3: CAWSGDYGSANEKLFF

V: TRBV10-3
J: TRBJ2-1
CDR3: CASGLAGARSYNEQFF

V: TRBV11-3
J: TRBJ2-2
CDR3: CASSGVGLADSGELFF

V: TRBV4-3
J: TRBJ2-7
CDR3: CASSRTHQVVEQYF

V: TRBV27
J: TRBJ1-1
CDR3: CASSFYGVGTEAFF

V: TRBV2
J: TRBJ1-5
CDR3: CASTLSRNQPQHF

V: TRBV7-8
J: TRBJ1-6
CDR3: CASRRWGDSNSPLHF

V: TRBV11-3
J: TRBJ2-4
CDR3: CASSLVQNDKNIQYF

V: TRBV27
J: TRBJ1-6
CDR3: CASSRTGWDDSPLHF

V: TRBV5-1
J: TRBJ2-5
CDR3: CASSPSGGASETQYF

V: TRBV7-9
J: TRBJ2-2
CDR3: CASSRTPATVNTGELFF

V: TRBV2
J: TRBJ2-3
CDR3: CASSRDRGLVDTQYF

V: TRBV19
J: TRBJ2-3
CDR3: CASSIPGQGAADTQYF

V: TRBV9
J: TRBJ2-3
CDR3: CASSFGLAGEAQYF

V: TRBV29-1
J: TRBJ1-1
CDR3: CSVAQGASNTEAFF

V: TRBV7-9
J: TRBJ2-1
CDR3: CASSSGTSRGGEQFF

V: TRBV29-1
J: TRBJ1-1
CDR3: CSVRDRGGGYTEAFF

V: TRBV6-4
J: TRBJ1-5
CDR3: CASSDSRGTVQPQHF

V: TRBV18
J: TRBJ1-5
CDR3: CASSPGTDSIKPQHF

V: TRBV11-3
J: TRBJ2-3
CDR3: CASSPLAGTDTQYF

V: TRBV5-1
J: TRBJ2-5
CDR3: CASSLRTGKVGETQYF

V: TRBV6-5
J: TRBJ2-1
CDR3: CASSYEGNSYNEQFF

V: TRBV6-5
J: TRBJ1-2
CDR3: CASSPTLLNYGYTF

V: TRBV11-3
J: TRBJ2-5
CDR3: CASSPTTGWGKETQYF

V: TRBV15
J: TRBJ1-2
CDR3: CATSPPGGDYGYTF

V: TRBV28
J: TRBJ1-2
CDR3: CASSGEGGRYGYTF

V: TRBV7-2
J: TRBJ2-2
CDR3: CASSPQGNGELFF

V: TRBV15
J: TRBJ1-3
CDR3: CATSRGVIGQVENTIYF

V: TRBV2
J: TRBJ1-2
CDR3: CCCGQNNYGYTF

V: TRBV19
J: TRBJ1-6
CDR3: CASSIAATGVSPLHF

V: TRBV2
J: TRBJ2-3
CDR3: CASSAGGVTDTQYF

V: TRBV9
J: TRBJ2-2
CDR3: CASSIQGTHGGELFF

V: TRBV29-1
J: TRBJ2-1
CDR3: CSVEGGGRGGNEQFF

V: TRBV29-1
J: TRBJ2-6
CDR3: CSVREVGGANVLTF

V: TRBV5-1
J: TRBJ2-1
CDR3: CASSVDGVNEQFF

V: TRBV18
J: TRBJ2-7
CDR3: CASSPGTGSSYEQYF

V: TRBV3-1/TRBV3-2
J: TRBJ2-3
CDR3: CASSLPGTSGSRDTQYF

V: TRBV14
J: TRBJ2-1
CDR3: CASSQERAGMLYNEQFF

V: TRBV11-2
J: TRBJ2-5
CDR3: CASSPGTGLQETQYF

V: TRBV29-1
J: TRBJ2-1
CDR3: CSVWEVNEQFF

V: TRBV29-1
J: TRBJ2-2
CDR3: CSVEDQTNTGELFF

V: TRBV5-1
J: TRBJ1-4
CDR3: CASSLEDRGNEKLFF

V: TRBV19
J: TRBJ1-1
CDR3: CASRRQGAGTEAFF

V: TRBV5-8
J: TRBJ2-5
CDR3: CASSLGLLLRTGSKTQYF

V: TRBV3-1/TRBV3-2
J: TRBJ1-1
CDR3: CATAGYGTEAFF

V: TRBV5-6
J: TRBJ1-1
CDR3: CASSLRGTEAFF

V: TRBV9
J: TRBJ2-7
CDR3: CASSVGLAGHEQYF

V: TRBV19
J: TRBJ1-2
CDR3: CASSPDRVGYGYTF